One sample yielded the 28 T cell receptor beta chains listed below, sequenced in a study of blood T cell repertoires in COVID-19. Profiled with immunoSEQ multiplex PCR; TCRdb holds only in-frame clones, not every one. This sample has about 400,000 clones; just over 85% occur once, and the top ten carry around 1.4%. Sequencing used peripheral blood. These TCRs come from a woman aged 25 to 39 with active or convalescent COVID-19.

This clone has just one count. The chain employs TRBV2 and TRBJ1-6; possibly TRBD1 for D (5 bases). CDR3 length equals 14 residues. Trimming cost V 4 bases and J 13 bases, with 17 bases left between them. Germline CDR1 SNHLY, CDR2 FYNNEI. The CDR3: CASSGRGVSHPLHF. Written as DNA, the CDR3 is TGTGCCAGCAGTGGCCGGGGGGTTTCGCATCCCCTCCACTTT.

The gene calls are TRBV4-1 and TRBJ1-5; D is perhaps TRBD1 (5 bases). CDR3 length: 15 amino acids. V lost 0 bases, J lost 7 bases, and 13 bases lay in between. The germline V gene has CDR1 MGHRA and CDR2 YSYEKL. The CDR3 protein is CASSQDRGKGQPQHF. The CDR3 region has the DNA TGCGCCAGCAGCCAAGATAGGGGAAAAGGCCAGCCCCAGCATTTT.

The V and J genes are TRBV11-3 and TRBJ1-1; 7 positions match TRBD1. With 5 bases clipped from V and 4 bases from J, the junction kept 7 bases outside the gene matches. Per germline, CDR1 SGHNT and CDR2 YENEEA. The CDR3 extends over 14 amino acids. The CDR3 spells CASSPTGTVTEAFF. For the CDR3, the DNA is TGTGCCAGCAGCCCAACCGGGACAGTCACTGAAGCTTTCTTT.

The rearrangement links TRBV21-1 to TRBJ1-5; the table calls TRBD1, which could not be checked here. TRBV21-1 is designated a pseudogene. The CDR3 is 17 amino acids. CDR3 bases: TGTGCCAGCAGCAAAGAAGGGGACAGGGGAAGCAATCAGCCCCAGCATTTT. This sequence encodes CASSKEGDRGSNQPQHF.

V gene TRBV19 combines with J gene TRBJ1-4, with D unclear. Germline V gene lookup returns CDR1 LNHDA and CDR2 SQIVND (reference sequence). CDR3 length: 17 amino acids. Trimming pared 2 bases from V and 0 bases from J, leaving 13 bases between. Here the CDR3 reads CASSISGRNPTNEKLFF. CDR3 bases: TGTGCCAGTAGTATATCTGGCAGGAATCCAACTAATGAAAAACTGTTTTTT.

The chain's CDR3 is CASSQTGEAFF. CDR3 DNA: TGTGCCAGCAGTCAAACAGGTGAAGCTTTCTTT. V is TRBV6-5 and J is TRBJ1-1; weak D call: TRBD1 (5 bases). V lost 5 bases to trimming and J lost 7 bases, with 8 bases between them. This CDR3 has 11 amino acids. The germline V gene encodes CDR1 MNHEY and CDR2 SVGAGI.

The J gene is TRBJ2-5, the V gene TRBV6-2 or TRBV6-3; 12 nucleotides line up with TRBD2. Germline values: CDR1 MNHEY, CDR2 SVGEGT. Losses at the gene ends were 0 bases for V and 13 bases for J; bases not matched to a gene: 18. The CDR3 has 18 amino acids. The CDR3: CASSYSLAGGIPQEKAYF. CDR3 nucleotide sequence: TGTGCCAGCAGTTACTCCCTAGCGGGGGGGATCCCCCAAGAAAAGGCGTACTTC.

J is TRBJ1-4 and V is TRBV9, with D perhaps TRBD1 (6 bases). Trimming removed 0 bases at V and 3 bases at J, with 6 bases between. In germline, CDR1 is SGDLS, CDR2 YYNGEE. CDR3 length equals 14 residues. The CDR3 protein is CASSVDRANEKLFF. The CDR3 DNA reads TGTGCCAGCAGCGTAGACAGGGCTAATGAAAAACTGTTTTTT. Using reference TRBV9 and TRBJ1-4 for the parts outside the CDR3, the full variable domain is DSGVTQTPKHLITATGQRVTLRCSPRSGDLSVYWYQQSLDQGLQFLIQYYNGEERAKGNILERFSAQQFPDLHSELNLSSLELGDSALYFCASSVDRANEKLFFGSGTQLSVL.

The V and J genes are TRBV30 and TRBJ1-1; 8 bases match TRBD1. This CDR3 is built from 13 residues. Unmatched junction bases numbered 4, after V lost 3 bases and J lost 4 bases. The germline CDR1 and CDR2 sequences are GTSNPN and SVGIG (reference sequence). The CDR3 reads CAWRKTGGTEAFF. The DNA of the CDR3 is TGTGCCTGGAGGAAAACAGGGGGCACTGAAGCTTTCTTT.

The CDR3 coding sequence is TGTGCCAGTAGTGACTCGGGGGCCTATAATTCACCCCTCCACTTT. Translating gives CASSDSGAYNSPLHF. The rearrangement uses TRBV19 and TRBJ1-6; tentatively, D is TRBD1 (5 bases). Trimming pared 5 bases from V and 2 bases from J, leaving 10 bases between. The CDR3 contains 15 residues. Germline V gene sequence: CDR1 LNHDA, CDR2 SQIVND (reference sequence).

The gene calls are TRBV19 and TRBJ2-7, with D possibly being TRBD1 (5 bases). Germline V gene sequence: CDR1 LNHDA, CDR2 SQIVND (reference sequence). The CDR3 consists of 15 residues. With 1 base removed from V and 5 bases from J, the gap between germline ends came to 15 bases. The CDR3 is CASSIGLQGYHEQYF. The DNA of the CDR3 is TGTGCCAGTAGTATAGGTTTGCAGGGTTACCACGAGCAGTACTTC.

Turning to this clone: The same CDR3 also results from other DNA sequences found in this sample. The chain uses TRBV5-1 and TRBJ2-5; a possible D gene is TRBD2 (7 bases). CDR3 length: 14 amino acids. V was shortened by 0 bases and J by 5 bases, with 11 bases between the two germline ends. Germline lookup yields CDR1 SGHRS and CDR2 YFSETQ. In nucleotides, the CDR3 is TGCGCCAGCAGCTTGGCCGGGGGGCGGGAGACCCAGTACTTC. Translation gives CASSLAGGRETQYF.

The chain has TRBV5-4 and TRBJ2-3; 13 bases are shared with TRBD2. From germline, CDR1 is SGHNT and CDR2 YYREEE (reference sequence). The CDR3 sequence is 16 residues long. With V trimmed by 4 bases and J by 1 base, 3 bases remained unmatched. In DNA form, the CDR3 reads TGTGCCAGCAGCCCCGGACTAGCGGGGGGCACAGATACGCAGTATTTT. Its protein is CASSPGLAGGTDTQYF. Full variable domain (missing parts from reference TRBV5-4 and TRBJ2-3): ETGVTQSPTHLIKTRGQQVTLRCSSQSGHNTVSWYQQALGQGPQFIFQYYREEENGRGNFPPRFSGLQFPNYSSELNVNALELDDSALYLCASSPGLAGGTDTQYFGPGTRLTVL.

CDR3 protein: CASRTGNLDEQYF. CDR3 nucleotide sequence: TGTGCCAGCAGGACAGGGAATCTCGACGAGCAGTACTTC. This chain connects TRBV25-1 to TRBJ2-7; TRBD1 agrees at 7 bases. The CDR3 sequence is 13 residues long. Germline CDR1 MGHDK, CDR2 SYGVNS. V gave up 6 bases and J gave up 5 bases; unmatched junction bases: 7.

The chain combines TRBV4-1 with TRBJ1-1; D is ambiguous. V was trimmed by 0 bases and J by 2 bases, leaving 10 bases between them. The CDR3 is 15 residues long. The V gene's germline CDR1 is MGHRA and CDR2 YSYEKL. This CDR3 is CASSQDAGFNTEAFF. CDR3 sequence (DNA): TGCGCCAGCAGCCAAGATGCGGGGTTCAACACTGAAGCTTTCTTT.

The V and J genes are TRBV6-5 and TRBJ1-5, with 7 bases identical to TRBD1. Germline V gives CDR1 MNHEY, CDR2 SVGAGI. This CDR3 spans 13 amino acids. J lost 6 bases, V lost 2 bases, and 1 base had no gene match. CDR3 residues: CASSYQGGQPQHF. The CDR3 nucleotides are TGTGCCAGCAGTTACCAGGGGGGTCAGCCCCAGCATTTT.

The chain employs TRBV27 and TRBJ1-6; no clear D gene. Germline V gives CDR1 MNHEY, CDR2 SMNVEV (reference sequence). The CDR3 loop spans 14 amino acids. V was pared by 8 bases and J by 6 bases, with 14 bases between. CDR3 loop: CASSVPYGNSPLHF. The CDR3 coding sequence is TGTGCCAGCTCCGTCCCGTACGGTAATTCACCCCTCCACTTT.

The chain joins TRBV7-9 to TRBJ2-1, with 11 bases lining up with TRBD2. There are 17 residues in the CDR3. Germline lookup yields CDR1 SEHNR and CDR2 FQNEAQ (reference sequence). Losses at the gene ends were 5 bases for V and 1 base for J; bases not matched to a gene: 7. CDR3 in DNA: TGTGCCAGCAGCCCGCCTAGCGGGGGGCCGTCCTACAATGAGCAGTTCTTC. Amino acid sequence: CASSPPSGGPSYNEQFF.

This clone was counted a single time. The rearrangement uses TRBV25-1 and TRBJ2-1, with 10 bases lining up with TRBD2. V lost 1 base and J lost 7; bases outside the gene matches: 10. The V gene's germline CDR1 is MGHDK and CDR2 SYGVNS. The CDR3 has 17 amino acids. CDR3 DNA sequence: TGTGCCAGCAGTGAATTAGGTTCGAGCGGGAGGGCTAATGAGCAGTTCTTC. This sequence encodes CASSELGSSGRANEQFF.

V gene TRBV11-2 combines with J gene TRBJ2-7; D possibly corresponds to TRBD2 (5 bases). The V gene's germline CDR1 is SGHAT and CDR2 FQNNGV. V shed 4 bases and J shed 1 base, with 8 bases lying between them. There are 13 residues in the CDR3. CDR3 nucleotide sequence: TGTGCCAGCAGCTATGGACTGTCCTACGAGCAGTACTTC. This codes for CASSYGLSYEQYF.

This chain connects TRBV7-6 to TRBJ2-3; 9 positions match TRBD2. Trimming took 4 bases from V and 0 from J; bases not matched to a gene: 5. This CDR3 region has 16 residues. Germline values: CDR1 SGHVS, CDR2 FNYEAQ. CDR3 sequence (DNA): TGTGCCAGCAGCTCAAGACTAGCGGAAAGCACAGATACGCAGTATTTT. Translated: CASSSRLAESTDTQYF.

The chain combines TRBV10-3 with TRBJ2-2; D uncertain. Deletions cut 4 bases from V and 7 bases from J, with 4 bases between. This CDR3 has 11 amino acids. The germline CDR1 and CDR2 sequences are ENHRY and SYGVKD. CDR3 sequence: CAISGGGELFF. The CDR3 DNA reads TGTGCCATCAGTGGCGGCGGGGAGCTGTTTTTT.

The genes are TRBV6-5 and TRBJ1-2, with TRBD1 identical over 7 bases. Germline V gene data show CDR1 as MNHEY and CDR2 as SVGAGI. This CDR3 spans 13 amino acids. Trimming removed 3 bases from V and 8 bases from J; junction bases left unmatched: 6. CDR3 DNA: TGTGCCAGCAGTTATGAGAGGGGGCTAGGCTACACCTTC. Translation: CASSYERGLGYTF.

The genes are TRBV5-5 and TRBJ1-2; D is unclear. This CDR3 is built from 16 residues. V lost 4 bases to trimming and J lost 3 bases, with 19 bases between them. Germline loops: CDR1 SGHKS, CDR2 YYEKEE (reference sequence). The CDR3 DNA reads as TGTGCCAGCAGCACACTACCGGTTTTGGCCCACTATGGCTACACCTTC. Encoded protein: CASSTLPVLAHYGYTF.

V usage is TRBV11-2 and J usage is TRBJ1-3; D gene ambiguous. CDR3 length: 14 residues. Trimming left V 3 bases short and J 2 bases short, with 8 bases between. Germline CDR1 reads SGHAT; CDR2 reads FQNNGV. The CDR3 bases are TGTGCCAGCAGCTTCTCCGGGACTGGAAACACCATATATTTT. Its protein product is CASSFSGTGNTIYF.

The rearrangement joins TRBV11-2 to TRBJ1-6, with D tentatively TRBD1 (5 bases). CDR3 size: 15 residues. Trimming took off 6 bases at V and 7 bases at J, with 16 bases between the two ends. Germline CDR1 reads SGHAT; CDR2 reads FQNNGV. This CDR3 reads CASRFSGDRNSPLHF. CDR3 nucleotides: TGTGCCAGCAGGTTCTCGGGGGATCGGAATTCACCCCTCCACTTT.

This rearrangement joins TRBV5-1 to TRBJ2-3; D is uncertain. The CDR3 covers 14 residues. Per the germline V gene, CDR1 is SGHRS and CDR2 is YFSETQ. V was shortened by 6 bases and J by 3 bases, with 14 bases between the two germline ends. The CDR3 DNA follows: TGCGCCAGCAAGGCGCGGTATGGGACAGATACGCAGTATTTT. This sequence encodes CASKARYGTDTQYF.

This chain's CDR3 is CASSIGAGGYEQYF. The CDR3 nucleotides read TGTGCCAGTAGTATAGGGGCAGGAGGCTACGAGCAGTACTTC. The V and J genes are TRBV19 and TRBJ2-7, with a tentative D call TRBD2 (5 bases). The CDR3 length is 14 residues. The germline V gene encodes CDR1 LNHDA and CDR2 SQIVND (reference sequence). V lost 1 base and J lost 3, with 10 bases in between.